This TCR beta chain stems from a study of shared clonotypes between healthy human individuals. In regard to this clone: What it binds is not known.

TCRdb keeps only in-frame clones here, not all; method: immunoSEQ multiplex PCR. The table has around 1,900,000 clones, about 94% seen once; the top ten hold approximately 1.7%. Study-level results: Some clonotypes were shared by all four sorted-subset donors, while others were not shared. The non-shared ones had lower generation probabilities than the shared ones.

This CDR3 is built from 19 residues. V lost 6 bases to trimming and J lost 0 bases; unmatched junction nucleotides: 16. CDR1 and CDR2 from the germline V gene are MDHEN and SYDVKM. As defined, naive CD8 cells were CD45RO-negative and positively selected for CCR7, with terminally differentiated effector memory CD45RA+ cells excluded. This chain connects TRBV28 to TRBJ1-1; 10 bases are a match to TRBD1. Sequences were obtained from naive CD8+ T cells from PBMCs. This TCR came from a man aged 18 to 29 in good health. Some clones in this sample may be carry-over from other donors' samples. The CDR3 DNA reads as TGTGCCAGCAGACCTCTCGACAGGGGGCGCAACTGGATGAACACTGAAGCTTTCTTT. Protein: CASRPLDRGRNWMNTEAFF.